The sequence of this T cell receptor beta chain was determined in a study of control samples from healthy donors and cancer patients. The germline CDR1 and CDR2 sequences are SEHNR and FQNEAQ (reference sequence). V lost 1 base, J lost 6 bases, and 6 bases stayed unmatched. This CDR3 region has 15 residues. Sequencing was performed with immunoSEQ multiplex PCR; in TCRdb, only in-frame clones are kept and a portion is missing. The repertoire holds roughly 220,000 clones, with about 93% as singletons. Sequenced sample: blood. The chain employs TRBV7-9 and TRBJ2-7, with 10 bases identical to TRBD1. The TCR was taken from a man aged 45-65 years in good health. Here the CDR3 DNA reads TGTGCCAGCAGCTTAGGGGACAGGGGAGCGGCCGAGCAGTACTTC. Residues: CASSLGDRGAAEQYF.